These 8 T cell receptor beta chains originate from one sample sequenced in a study of identical twins. From the 5' RACE reads, TCRdb called clonotypes with MiXCR, one entry per CDR3 protein. Among fewer than 650,000 distinct CDR3 sequences listed, more than 9% were seen once. The sample was also reused in another study, on yellow fever vaccine responses in identical twins.

The sequencing sample was made of PBMCs. These receptors came from a woman aged 18 to 35 in good health.

The chain is built from TRBV6-5 and TRBJ1-1; 7 bases are shared with TRBD1. The V gene end was trimmed by 6 bases and the J gene end by 4 bases; junction bases not matched to a gene: 11. This CDR3 comprises 15 residues. Germline-derived CDR1 and CDR2 are MNHEY and SVGAGI. The CDR3 DNA sequence: TGTGCCAGCAGCTACGGGGCCTCAGGGGGCACTGAAGCTTTCTTT. Translation: CASSYGASGGTEAFF.

This clonotype has only a few counts. The chain is built from TRBV28 and TRBJ2-3; the match to TRBD1 covers 11 bases. The germline V gene encodes CDR1 MDHEN and CDR2 SYDVKM. V lost 6 bases to trimming and J lost 2 bases; unmatched junction nucleotides: 10. This CDR3 comprises 17 residues. The CDR3 loop is CASRPLGQGGATDTQYF. CDR3 nucleotides: TGTGCCAGCAGGCCGCTGGGACAGGGGGGAGCCACAGATACGCAGTATTTT. Full variable domain (rest looked up from reference TRBV28 and TRBJ2-3): DVKVTQSSRYLVKRTGEKVFLECVQDMDHENMFWYRQDPGLGLRLIYFSYDVKMKEKGDIPEGYSVSREKKERFSLILESASTNQTSMYLCASRPLGQGGATDTQYFGPGTRLTVL.

This chain joins TRBV4-3 and TRBJ2-7, with 13 bases matching TRBD2. V lost 3 bases, J lost 1 base, and 3 bases stayed unmatched. Germline CDR1 and CDR2: LGHNA and YSLEER. There are 16 residues in the CDR3. CDR3 in DNA: TGCGCCAGCAGCCAGGGGACTAGCGGGACTTCCTACGAGCAGTACTTC. Translated: CASSQGTSGTSYEQYF.

This clonotype was picked up a small number of times. In DNA, the CDR3 is TGTGCCAGCAGCACCTCTAGGGATACGCAGTATTTT. Its translation is CASSTSRDTQYF. V and J are TRBV28 and TRBJ2-3; D not certain. Trimming removed 6 bases from V and 6 bases from J, with 10 bases in between. CDR1 is MDHEN and CDR2 is SYDVKM in the germline V gene. The CDR3 spans 12 residues.

This clonotype was observed at least ten times. The chain links TRBV5-1 to TRBJ1-5; D unresolved. The CDR3 is made up of 10 amino acids. The V end was cut by 5 bases, the J end by 4 bases, with 1 base between. CDR1 is SGHRS, CDR2 YFSETQ, per germline. For the CDR3, the DNA is TGCGCCAGCAGAAATCAGCCCCAGCATTTT. The encoded protein is CASRNQPQHF.

This clonotype came up a few times. The genes are TRBV20-1 and TRBJ2-7, with TRBD1 matching over 7 bases. CDR3 length: 16 residues. The V gene end was trimmed by 6 bases and the J gene end by 6 bases; junction bases not matched to a gene: 20. Germline values: CDR1 DFQATT, CDR2 SNEGSKA (reference sequence). The CDR3 region has the DNA TGCAGTGCAGTTCCGGGACAGTTAAAACCCTCGGGCGAGCAGTACTTC. It encodes CSAVPGQLKPSGEQYF.

This clonotype showed up just a few times. The rearrangement joins TRBV11-2 to TRBJ2-3, with D unclear. CDR1 SGHAT and CDR2 FQNNGV come from the germline V gene. The CDR3 totals 13 residues. V lost 2 bases and J 8 bases, leaving 11 bases between the germline ends. The CDR3 is CASSLRSEATQYF. CDR3 nucleotides: TGTGCCAGCAGCTTAAGGAGTGAAGCTACGCAGTATTTT.

The rearrangement joins TRBV2 to TRBJ1-1, with D unresolved. CDR1 and CDR2 from the germline V gene are SNHLY and FYNNEI. The CDR3 is 10 residues long. Trimming pared 7 bases from V and 11 bases from J, leaving 11 bases between. The DNA of the CDR3 is TGTGCCAGCATGGGAGTCGGGGCTTTCTTT. Protein sequence: CASMGVGAFF.